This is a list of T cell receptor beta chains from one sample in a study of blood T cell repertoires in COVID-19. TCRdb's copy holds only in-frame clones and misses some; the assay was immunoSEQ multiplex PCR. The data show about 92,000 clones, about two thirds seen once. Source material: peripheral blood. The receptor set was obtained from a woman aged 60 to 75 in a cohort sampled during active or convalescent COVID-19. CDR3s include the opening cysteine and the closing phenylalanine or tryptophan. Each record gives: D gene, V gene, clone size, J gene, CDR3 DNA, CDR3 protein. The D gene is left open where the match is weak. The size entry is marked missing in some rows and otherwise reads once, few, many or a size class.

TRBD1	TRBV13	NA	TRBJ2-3	TGTGCCAGCAGCAGGACAGGGGGAAGGGCAGATACGCAGTATTTT	CASSRTGGRADTQYF
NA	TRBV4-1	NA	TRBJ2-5	TGCGCCAGCAGCAACCAGAACGGGCGGGCACAAGAGACCCAGTACTTC	CASSNQNGRAQETQYF
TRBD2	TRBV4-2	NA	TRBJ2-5	TGTGCCAGCAGCCGACTAGCGGGGGGCCCCCCCCAAGAGACCCAGTACTTC	CASSRLAGGPPQETQYF
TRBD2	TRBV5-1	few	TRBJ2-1	TGCGCCAGCAGCCCAACTAGCGGGGGGGCCTATGAGCAGTTCTTC	CASSPTSGGAYEQFF
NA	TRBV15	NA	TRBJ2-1	TGTGCCACCAGCAGAGATCTGCGGAGATCGGGGGTTTACAATGAGCAGTTCTTC	CATSRDLRRSGVYNEQFF
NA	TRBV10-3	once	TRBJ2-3	TGTGCCATCACCCATAGTTTAGGGGGGGCCAAGGGCACAGATACGCAGTATTTT	CAITHSLGGAKGTDTQYF
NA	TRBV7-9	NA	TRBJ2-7	TGTGCCAGCAGCTCGACACTTAACTCCTACGAGCAGTACTTC	CASSSTLNSYEQYF
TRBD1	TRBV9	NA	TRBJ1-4	TGTGCCAGCAGCGCCCTCCCCGGGACAGGGGGCACTGAAAAACTGTTTTTT	CASSALPGTGGTEKLFF
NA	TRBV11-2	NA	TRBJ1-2	TGTGCCAGCAGCTTTGGTCGGGGAGGCTACACCTTC	CASSFGRGGYTF
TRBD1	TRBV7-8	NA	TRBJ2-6	TGTGCCAGCAGCTCCGACAGGGTCCCAGGGGCCAACGTCCTGACTTTC	CASSSDRVPGANVLTF
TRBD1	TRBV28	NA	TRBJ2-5	TGTGCCAGCAGGAGACAGGGACAAGAGACCCAGTACTTC	CASRRQGQETQYF
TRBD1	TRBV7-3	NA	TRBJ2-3	TGTGCCAGCAGTCACCACGGCCGGGACAGGGGTACGATGACAGATACGCAGTATTTT	CASSHHGRDRGTMTDTQYF
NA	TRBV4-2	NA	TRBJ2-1	TGTGCCAGCAGCCGACCGGGGGACGGGTTCAATGAGCAGTTCTTC	CASSRPGDGFNEQFF
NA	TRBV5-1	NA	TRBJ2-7	TGCGCCAGCCACAGGGCCGGGACCGACGAGCAGTACTTC	CASHRAGTDEQYF
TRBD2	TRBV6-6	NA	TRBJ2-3	TGTGCCAGCACACGTGGGACTAGCGGGGGCACAGATACGCAGTATTTT	CASTRGTSGGTDTQYF
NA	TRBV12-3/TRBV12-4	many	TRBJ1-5	TGTGCCAGCAGTTCGGCGGGGGGGCAGCCCCAGCATTTT	CASSSAGGQPQHF
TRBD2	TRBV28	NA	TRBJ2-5	TGTGCCAGCAGTCGGATTAGCGGGGGGGGAGAGACCCAGTACTTC	CASSRISGGGETQYF
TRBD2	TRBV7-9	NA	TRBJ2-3	TGTGCCAGCAGCTCGGGACTAGCTAGCACAGATACGCAGTATTTT	CASSSGLASTDTQYF
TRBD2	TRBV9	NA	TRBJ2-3	TGTGCCAGCAGCGTAGTCCCCTCCCCGGGCGGGGGGGAGAGCACAGATACGCAGTATTTT	CASSVVPSPGGGESTDTQYF
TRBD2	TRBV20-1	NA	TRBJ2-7	TGCAGTGCTAGTGGTAGCGGGGGGTACGAGCAGTACTTC	CSASGSGGYEQYF
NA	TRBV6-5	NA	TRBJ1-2	TGTGCCAGCTCCGAGGGAAGTAATGGCTACACCTTC	CASSEGSNGYTF
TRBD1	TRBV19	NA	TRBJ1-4	TGTGCCAGTAGTACCGGGACAGGGGTTTATAATGAAAAACTGTTTTTT	CASSTGTGVYNEKLFF
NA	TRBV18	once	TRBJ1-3	TGTGCCAGCTCACCACTAGGGCCAAGGGGCTCTGGAAACACCATATATTTT	CASSPLGPRGSGNTIYF
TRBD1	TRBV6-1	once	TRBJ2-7	TGTGCCAGCAGTGATCCGGGACAGCGATACGAGCAGTACTTC	CASSDPGQRYEQYF
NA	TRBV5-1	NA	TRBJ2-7	TGCGCCAGCAGCTTGACAGGCGACTACGAGCAGTACTTC	CASSLTGDYEQYF
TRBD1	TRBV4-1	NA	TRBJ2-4	TGCGCCAGCAGGCGGACAGGGATTTCGGACATTCAGTACTTC	CASRRTGISDIQYF
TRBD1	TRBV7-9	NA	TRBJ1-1	TGTGCCAGCAGGCGGACAGGGGCATTCAACACTGAAGCTTTCTTT	CASRRTGAFNTEAFF
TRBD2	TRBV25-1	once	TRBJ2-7	TGTGCAGCCGGGAGGCCGAACTACGAGCAGTACTTC	CAAGRPNYEQYF
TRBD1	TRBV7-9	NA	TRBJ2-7	TGTGCCAGCAGCTTAGGGACAGGGGGTACCTACGAGCAGTACTTC	CASSLGTGGTYEQYF
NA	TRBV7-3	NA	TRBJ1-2	TGTGCCAGCAGCTTAGGGGACACGGGTGGCTACACCTTC	CASSLGDTGGYTF
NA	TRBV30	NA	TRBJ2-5	TGTGCCTGGAATAACGGGGGACCGGGGGAGACCCAGTACTTC	CAWNNGGPGETQYF
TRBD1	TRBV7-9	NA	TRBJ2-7	TGTGCCAGCAGCTTACGAGGGGGCGTGCTCGGCTCCTACGAGCAGTACTTC	CASSLRGGVLGSYEQYF
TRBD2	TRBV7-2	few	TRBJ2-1	TGTGCCAGCAGCCGCGAAGGTCCTAGCGGGGATGAGCAGTTCTTC	CASSREGPSGDEQFF
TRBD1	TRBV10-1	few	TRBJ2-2	TGCGCCAGCACTCAAGCAGGGGGCACCGGGGAGCTGTTTTTT	CASTQAGGTGELFF
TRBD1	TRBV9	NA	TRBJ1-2	TGTGCCAGCAGCGTGACAGGGGCGAATGGCTACACCTTC	CASSVTGANGYTF
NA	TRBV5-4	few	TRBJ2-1	TGTGCCAGCAGCGTGGACAGTGTTTTGTACAATGAGCAGTTCTTC	CASSVDSVLYNEQFF
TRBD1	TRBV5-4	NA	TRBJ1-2	TGTGCCAGCAGCCCAAGGACAGGGTATGGCTACACCTTC	CASSPRTGYGYTF
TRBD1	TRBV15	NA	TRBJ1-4	TGTGCCACCCAATTAATGTACAGGGGCTTTCGTGAAAAACTGTTTTTT	CATQLMYRGFREKLFF
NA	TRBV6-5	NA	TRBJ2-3	TGTGCCAGCAGTTACTCTCTAGCATTACTTGCTAGTACGCAGTATTTT	CASSYSLALLASTQYF
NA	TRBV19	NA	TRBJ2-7	TGTGCCAGTAGTTCAGGGGTCTCCTACGAGCAGTACTTC	CASSSGVSYEQYF
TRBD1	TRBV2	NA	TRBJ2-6	TGTGCCAGCAGAAACAGGGGTGGCTCAGGGGCCAACGTCCTGACTTTC	CASRNRGGSGANVLTF
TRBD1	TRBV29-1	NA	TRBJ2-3	TGCAGCGGGTGGGACAGGGGGCGGACAGATACGCAGTATTTT	CSGWDRGRTDTQYF
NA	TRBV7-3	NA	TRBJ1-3	TGTGCCAGCAGCTTATCCGGCCGGAGCTCTGGAAACACCATATATTTT	CASSLSGRSSGNTIYF
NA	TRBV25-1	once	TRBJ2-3	TGTGCCAGCAGTGAATATATCCAATGGGGCACGCAGTATTTT	CASSEYIQWGTQYF
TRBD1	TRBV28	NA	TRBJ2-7	TGTGCCGGGAGGACAGGGGGACCCTCCTACGAGCAGTACTTC	CAGRTGGPSYEQYF
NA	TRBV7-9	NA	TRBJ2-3	TGTGCCAGCAGCTTAGCCTTTACAGATACGCAGTATTTT	CASSLAFTDTQYF
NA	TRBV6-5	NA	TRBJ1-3	TGTGCCAGCAGGGAGTCAGGGGCTGGAAACACCATATATTTT	CASRESGAGNTIYF
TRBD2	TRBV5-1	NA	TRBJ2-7	TGCGCCAGCAGCTCCCTTAGCGGGTACTTCTACGAGCAGTACTTC	CASSSLSGYFYEQYF
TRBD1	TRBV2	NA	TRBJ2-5	TGTGCCAGCAGTCGGCCGGACAGGGGGGGAGAGACCCAGTACTTC	CASSRPDRGGETQYF
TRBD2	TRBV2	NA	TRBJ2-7	TGTGCCAGCACTGCGGGGGGCGGTCTCTCCTACGAGCAGTACTTC	CASTAGGGLSYEQYF
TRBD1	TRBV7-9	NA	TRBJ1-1	TGTGCCAGCAGCACCCAGACAGGGGGCACTGAAGCTTTCTTT	CASSTQTGGTEAFF
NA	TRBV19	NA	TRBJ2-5	TGTGCCAGTAGCAGATACGAGGGCGACGGAGAGACCCAGTACTTC	CASSRYEGDGETQYF
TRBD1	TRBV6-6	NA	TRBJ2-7	TGTGCCAGCAGTTCCGGGACAGGGGGTGCCGAGCAGTACTTC	CASSSGTGGAEQYF